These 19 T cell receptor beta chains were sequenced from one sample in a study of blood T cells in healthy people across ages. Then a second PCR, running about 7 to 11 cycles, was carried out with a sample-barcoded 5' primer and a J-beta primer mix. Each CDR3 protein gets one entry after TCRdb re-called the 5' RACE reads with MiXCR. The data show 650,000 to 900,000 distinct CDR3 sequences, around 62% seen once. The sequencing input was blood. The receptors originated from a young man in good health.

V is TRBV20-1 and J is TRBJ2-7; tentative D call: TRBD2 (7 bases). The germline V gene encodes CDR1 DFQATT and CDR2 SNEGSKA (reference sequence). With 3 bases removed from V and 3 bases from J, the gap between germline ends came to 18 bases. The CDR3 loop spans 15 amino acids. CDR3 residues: CSARSAGAESYEQYF. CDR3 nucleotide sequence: TGCAGTGCTAGGAGTGCGGGGGCGGAGAGCTACGAGCAGTACTTC.

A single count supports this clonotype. CDR3 region: CASSVSRGQTYEQYF. CDR3 sequence (DNA): TGTGCCAGCAGTGTTTCGCGCGGGCAGACCTACGAGCAGTACTTC. The chain employs TRBV6-2 or TRBV6-3 and TRBJ2-7, with a weak D call TRBD2 (5 bases). CDR1 is MNHEY, CDR2 SVGEGT, per germline. The CDR3 runs to 15 residues. The germline V and J ends were trimmed by 5 bases and 2 bases, with 16 bases remaining between them.

The CDR3 loop reads CSVERYSGGSQETQYF. CDR3 sequence (DNA): TGCAGCGTTGAACGCTATAGCGGGGGGTCCCAAGAGACCCAGTACTTC. The rearrangement joins TRBV29-1 to TRBJ2-5; 10 bases agree with TRBD2. CDR1 and CDR2 from the germline V gene are SQVTM and ANQGSEA. J lost 1 base, V lost 2 bases, and 7 bases had no gene match. The CDR3 is 16 amino acids.

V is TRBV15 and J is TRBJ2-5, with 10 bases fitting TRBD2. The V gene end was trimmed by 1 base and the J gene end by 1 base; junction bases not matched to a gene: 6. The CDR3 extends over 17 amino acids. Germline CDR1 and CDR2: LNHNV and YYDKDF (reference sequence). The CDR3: CATSRGSSGGSQETQYF. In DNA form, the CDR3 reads TGTGCCACCAGCAGAGGCTCTAGCGGGGGTAGCCAAGAGACCCAGTACTTC.

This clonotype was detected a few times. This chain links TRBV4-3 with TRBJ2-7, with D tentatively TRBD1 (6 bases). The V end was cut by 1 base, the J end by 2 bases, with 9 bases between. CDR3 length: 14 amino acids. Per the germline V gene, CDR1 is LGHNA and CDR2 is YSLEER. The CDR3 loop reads CASSQGTDAYEQYF. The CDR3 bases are TGCGCCAGCAGCCAAGGGACAGACGCCTACGAGCAGTACTTC.

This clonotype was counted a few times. CDR3 loop: CASSRQQGDEQYF. CDR3 in DNA: TGTGCCAGCAGCCGCCAACAGGGGGACGAGCAGTACTTC. J is TRBJ2-5 and V is TRBV13, with 8 bases identical to TRBD1. The end of the DNA fits TRBJ2-7 better, so the J call may be wrong. The CDR3 is made up of 13 amino acids. Per germline, CDR1 PRHDT and CDR2 FYEKMQ (reference sequence).

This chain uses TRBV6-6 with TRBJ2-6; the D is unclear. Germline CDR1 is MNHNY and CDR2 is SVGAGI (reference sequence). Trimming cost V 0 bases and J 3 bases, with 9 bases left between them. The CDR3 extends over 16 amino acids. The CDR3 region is CASSYSKGNGANVLTF. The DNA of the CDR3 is TGTGCCAGCAGTTACTCGAAGGGCAATGGGGCCAACGTCCTGACTTTC.

CDR3 nucleotides: TGTGCCAGCAGTTTAGTGGGGGGCGCGGGTCATGGCTACACCTTC. Translated: CASSLVGGAGHGYTF. The chain recombines TRBV12-3 or TRBV12-4 with TRBJ1-2; D might be TRBD1 (6 bases). The CDR3 is 15 residues long. The V end was cut by 1 base, the J end by 6 bases, with 15 bases between.

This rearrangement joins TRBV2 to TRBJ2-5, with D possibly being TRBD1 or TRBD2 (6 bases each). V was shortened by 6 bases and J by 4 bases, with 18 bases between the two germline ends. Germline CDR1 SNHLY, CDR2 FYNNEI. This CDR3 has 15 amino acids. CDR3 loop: CASRGGGTRGETQYF. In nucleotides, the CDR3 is TGTGCCAGCAGAGGTGGCGGGACAAGGGGAGAGACCCAGTACTTC.

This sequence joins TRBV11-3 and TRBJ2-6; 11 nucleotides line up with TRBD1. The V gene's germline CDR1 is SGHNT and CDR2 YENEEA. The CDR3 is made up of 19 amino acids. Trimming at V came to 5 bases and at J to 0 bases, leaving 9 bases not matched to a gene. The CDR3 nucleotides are TGTGCCAGCAGCAAACGGACAGGGGGCGAATCCTCTGGGGCCAACGTCCTGACTTTC. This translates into CASSKRTGGESSGANVLTF.

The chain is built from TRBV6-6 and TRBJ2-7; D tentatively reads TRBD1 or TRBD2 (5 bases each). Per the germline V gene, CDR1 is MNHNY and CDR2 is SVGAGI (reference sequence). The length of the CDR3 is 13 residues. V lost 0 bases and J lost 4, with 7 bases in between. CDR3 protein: CASSYSWGYEQYF. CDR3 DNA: TGTGCCAGCAGTTACTCATGGGGGTACGAGCAGTACTTC.

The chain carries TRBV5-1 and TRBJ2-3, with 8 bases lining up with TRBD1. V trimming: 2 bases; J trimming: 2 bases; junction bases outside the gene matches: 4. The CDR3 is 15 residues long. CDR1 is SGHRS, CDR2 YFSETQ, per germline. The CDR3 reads CASSFMDRDTDTQYF. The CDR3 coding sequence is TGCGCCAGCAGCTTTATGGACAGGGACACAGATACGCAGTATTTT.

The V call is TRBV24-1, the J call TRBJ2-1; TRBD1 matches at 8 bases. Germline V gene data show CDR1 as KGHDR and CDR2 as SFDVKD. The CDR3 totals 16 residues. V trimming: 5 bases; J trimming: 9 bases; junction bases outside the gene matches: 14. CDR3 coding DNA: TGTGCCACCAGTGCCTCGCCCGGACAGGGTATCGGTGAGCAGTTCTTC. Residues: CATSASPGQGIGEQFF.

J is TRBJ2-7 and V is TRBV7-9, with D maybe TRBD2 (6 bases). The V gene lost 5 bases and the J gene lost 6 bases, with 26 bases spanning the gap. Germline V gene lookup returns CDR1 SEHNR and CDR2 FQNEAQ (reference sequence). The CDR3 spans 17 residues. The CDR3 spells CASSPLSGPWRGSEQYF. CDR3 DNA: TGTGCCAGCAGCCCCCTTTCTGGGCCCTGGCGGGGTTCCGAGCAGTACTTC.

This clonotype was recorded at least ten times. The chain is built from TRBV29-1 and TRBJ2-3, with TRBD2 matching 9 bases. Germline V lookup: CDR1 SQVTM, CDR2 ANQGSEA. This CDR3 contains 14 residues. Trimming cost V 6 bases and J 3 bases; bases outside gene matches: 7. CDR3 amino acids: CSVGEGLATDTQYF. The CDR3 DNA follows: TGCAGCGTCGGGGAGGGACTAGCAACAGATACGCAGTATTTT.

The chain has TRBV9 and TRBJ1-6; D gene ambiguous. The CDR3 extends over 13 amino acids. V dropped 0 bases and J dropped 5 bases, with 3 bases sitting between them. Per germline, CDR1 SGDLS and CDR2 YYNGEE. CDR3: CASSVDHNSPLHF. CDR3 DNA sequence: TGTGCCAGCAGCGTAGATCATAATTCACCCCTCCACTTT.

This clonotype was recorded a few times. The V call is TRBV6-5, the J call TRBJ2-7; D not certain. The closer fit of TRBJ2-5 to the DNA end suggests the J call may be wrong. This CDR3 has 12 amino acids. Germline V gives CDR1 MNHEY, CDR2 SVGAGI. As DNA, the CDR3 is TGTGCCAGCAGTAGGGAAGCCGCGACCCAGTACTTC. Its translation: CASSREAATQYF.

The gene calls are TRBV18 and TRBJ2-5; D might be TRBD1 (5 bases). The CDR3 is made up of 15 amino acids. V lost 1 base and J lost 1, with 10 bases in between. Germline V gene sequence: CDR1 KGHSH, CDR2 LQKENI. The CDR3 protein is CASSPLLGPQETQYF. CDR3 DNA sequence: TGTGCCAGCTCACCACTGTTGGGGCCCCAAGAGACCCAGTACTTC.

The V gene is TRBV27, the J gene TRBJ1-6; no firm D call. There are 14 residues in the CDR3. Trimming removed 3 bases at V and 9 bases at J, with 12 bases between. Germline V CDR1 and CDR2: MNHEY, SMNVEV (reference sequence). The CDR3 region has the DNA TGTGCCAGCAGTTTTACTTCGATGTCTTCACCCCTCCACTTT. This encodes CASSFTSMSSPLHF.